This T cell receptor (beta chain) was documented in a study of blood T cell repertoires in COVID-19. Study-level background: Sites across the United States, Italy and Spain contributed samples from acute and convalescent COVID-19. T cells, B-cell-depleted T cells, or PBMCs supplied cDNA or gDNA.

Trimming removed 7 bases at V and 1 base at J, with 11 bases between. This CDR3 spans 15 amino acids. Germline V CDR1 and CDR2: MDHEN, SYDVKM. Per the study methods: Reference gene primer amplification yielded estimated nucleated cell counts. The assay was immunoSEQ multiplex PCR, and TCRdb's table has in-frame clones only and misses some. That table is the source of V, J and clone size, and D and trimming were worked out from the DNA. The repertoire holds about 260,000 clones, with around 87% as singletons. The sequencing sample was made of peripheral blood. V is TRBV28 and J is TRBJ1-6, with D maybe TRBD1 (6 bases). The clonotype originates from a woman aged 45-65 years with acute or convalescent COVID-19. The CDR3 reads CASKGGGSYNSPLHF. The DNA of the CDR3 is TGTGCCAGCAAAGGGGGGGGGTCCTATAATTCACCCCTCCACTTT.